A single sample is the source of the 21 T cell receptor beta chains below, sequenced in a study of beta chain features in type 1 diabetes (dated by TCRdb to 2016 to 2019). Libraries were built with the immunoSEQ multiplex PCR assay. The entire amount of isolated RNA was reverse transcribed using the High Capacity cDNA Reverse Transcription Kit, so the sequenced TCRB transcripts were expressed ones. In TCRdb, the immuneACCESS table is reduced to in-frame sequences with V and J assigned. These tables do not hold every clone; where another copy was compared, an unresolved V gene accounts for under half, and the others remain unexplained. Across this sample there are 350,000 or so clones, with 15% to 20% seen only once. Approximately 0.043% of the sample is held by the ten biggest clonotypes. What was sequenced was naive CD4+ T cells from blood. Per the publication, the cell subset or site label means: true naive CD4+ T cells. Every receptor here comes from a woman aged 18-29 years in good health.

V usage is TRBV2 and J usage is TRBJ2-5; D might be TRBD2 (5 bases). V was trimmed by 6 bases and J by 5 bases, leaving 7 bases between them. CDR3 length: 11 residues. Germline loops: CDR1 SNHLY, CDR2 FYNNEI. The DNA for the CDR3 is TGTGCCAGCAGGAGGGTGGAGACCCAGTACTTC. Amino acid sequence: CASRRVETQYF. The full variable domain, with the rest looked up from reference TRBV2 and TRBJ2-5, is EPEVTQTPSHQVTQMGQEVILRCVPISNHLYFYWYRQILGQKVEFLVSFYNNEISEKSEIFDDQFSVERPDGSNFTLKIRSTKLEDSAMYFCASRRVETQYFGPGTRLLVL.

This clone was seen a few times. The V gene is TRBV7-2, the J gene TRBJ1-5; no clear D. CDR1 is SGHTA and CDR2 is FQGNSA in the germline V gene. CDR3 size: 16 residues. V was clipped by 2 bases and J by 1 base, with 12 bases between them. CDR3 nucleotide sequence: TGTGCCAGCAGCTTATTTCCCCCGGGGAGCAATCAGCCCCAGCATTTT. Translated: CASSLFPPGSNQPQHF.

This clone has a handful of counts. This chain links TRBV9 with TRBJ2-1; perhaps TRBD2 as D (6 bases). This CDR3 region has 20 residues. Germline lookup yields CDR1 SGDLS and CDR2 YYNGEE. The germline V and J ends were trimmed by 3 bases and 4 bases, with 29 bases remaining between them. The CDR3 DNA is TGTGCCAGCAGCGAGCCCAGTACGCGCTGGGCGGGAAGTGGTTACAATGAGCAGTTCTTC. Residues: CASSEPSTRWAGSGYNEQFF. The complete variable domain, with remaining parts taken from reference TRBV9 and TRBJ2-1, reads DSGVTQTPKHLITATGQRVTLRCSPRSGDLSVYWYQQSLDQGLQFLIQYYNGEERAKGNILERFSAQQFPDLHSELNLSSLELGDSALYFCASSEPSTRWAGSGYNEQFFGPGTRLTVL.

This clone has only a few counts. The gene calls are TRBV10-3 and TRBJ1-2, with 7 bases identical to TRBD1. The CDR3 is made up of 14 amino acids. V was clipped by 5 bases and J by 5 bases; unmatched bases: 8. Per the germline V gene, CDR1 is ENHRY and CDR2 is SYGVKD. This chain's CDR3 is CAISKTDRAYGYTF. DNA for the CDR3: TGTGCCATCAGTAAGACCGACAGGGCGTATGGCTACACCTTC.

In DNA form, the CDR3 reads TGCAGCGTTGATGGAGGGAGTGAGACCCAGTACTTC. It translates to CSVDGGSETQYF. The chain uses TRBV29-1 and TRBJ2-5; possibly TRBD2 for D (6 bases). The germline V and J ends were trimmed by 3 bases and 5 bases, with 10 bases remaining between them. The germline V gene has CDR1 SQVTM and CDR2 ANQGSEA. The CDR3 extends over 12 amino acids.

The chain is built from TRBV7-9 and TRBJ2-5, with D perhaps TRBD2 (6 bases). CDR1 is SEHNR and CDR2 is FQNEAQ in the germline V gene (reference sequence). CDR3 size: 14 residues. V lost 3 bases and J 4 bases, leaving 12 bases between the germline ends. CDR3: CASSLEGGVETQYF. CDR3 coding DNA: TGTGCCAGCAGCTTGGAGGGTGGCGTAGAGACCCAGTACTTC.

This clone was detected a few times. The chain uses TRBV27 and TRBJ2-2; D is uncertain. Trimming took 5 bases from V and 7 from J, leaving 5 bases between them. Germline values: CDR1 MNHEY, CDR2 SMNVEV (reference sequence). The CDR3 covers 11 residues. CDR3 residues: CASSGHGELFF. The CDR3 DNA reads TGTGCCAGCAGTGGGCACGGGGAGCTGTTTTTT.

The V and J genes are TRBV27 and TRBJ2-1; TRBD2 aligns across 9 bases. The V segment lost 5 bases and the J segment 0 bases; nucleotides outside the gene matches: 14. Germline V gene lookup returns CDR1 MNHEY and CDR2 SMNVEV (reference sequence). This CDR3 has 19 residues. The CDR3 DNA follows: TGTGCCAGCAGTCTCTTGACTAGCGGAGGGCAGAGCTCCTACAATGAGCAGTTCTTC. Translated: CASSLLTSGGQSSYNEQFF.

This clone occurred a few times. The chain employs TRBV25-1 and TRBJ2-1, with a possible D match to TRBD2 (6 bases). V gave up 3 bases and J gave up 1 base, with 7 bases separating them. CDR1 is MGHDK, CDR2 SYGVNS, per germline. The CDR3 loop spans 14 amino acids. This CDR3 reads CASSEGGSYNEQFF. Written as DNA, the CDR3 is TGTGCCAGCAGTGAGGGGGGATCCTACAATGAGCAGTTCTTC. Together with reference TRBV25-1 and TRBJ2-1, the CDR3 gives the full variable domain: EADIYQTPRYLVIGTGKKITLECSQTMGHDKMYWYQQDPGMELHLIHYSYGVNSTEKGDLSSESTVSRIRTEHFPLTLESARPSHTSQYLCASSEGGSYNEQFFGPGTRLTVL.

This clone was counted between two and nine times. CDR3 loop: CASSFRQQETQYF. CDR3 DNA: TGCGCCAGCAGCTTTCGACAACAAGAGACCCAGTACTTC. The V gene is TRBV5-1, the J gene TRBJ2-5; D is unclear. CDR3 length: 13 amino acids. V lost 2 bases and J lost 2, with 7 bases in between. Germline CDR1 is SGHRS and CDR2 is YFSETQ.

This clone came up a few times. The rearrangement links TRBV18 to TRBJ1-6, with 8 bases matching TRBD1. Germline V CDR1 and CDR2: KGHSH, LQKENI. Trimming cost V 3 bases and J 6 bases; bases outside gene matches: 7. The CDR3 is 16 residues long. CDR3 in DNA: TGTGCCAGCTCACCTCCCGGACAGGGAGGTAATTCACCCCTCCACTTT. Protein: CASSPPGQGGNSPLHF.

The gene calls are TRBV11-2 and TRBJ2-7; 9 bases align to TRBD2. The CDR3 extends over 17 amino acids. V trimming: 7 bases; J trimming: 1 base; junction bases outside the gene matches: 14. Germline V gene data show CDR1 as SGHAT and CDR2 as FQNNGV. For the CDR3, the DNA is TGTGCCAGCACCCGATTCCTTGGGACTAGCTCATCCTACGAGCAGTACTTC. Residues: CASTRFLGTSSSYEQYF.

This clone was seen just once. This rearrangement joins TRBV2 to TRBJ2-3, with 9 bases lining up with TRBD2. Trimming took 10 bases from V and 5 from J; bases not matched to a gene: 10. CDR3 length: 14 residues. Per the germline V gene, CDR1 is SNHLY and CDR2 is FYNNEI. The CDR3 DNA reads as TGTGCCAATAAGCGGGAGGAGGGAAAAGATACGCAGTATTTT. It codes for CANKREEGKDTQYF.

This clone was recorded a few times. Other DNA sequences in this specimen translate into the identical CDR3. This sequence joins TRBV30 and TRBJ2-7, with TRBD1 matching 7 bases. The junction had 6 bases not matched to a gene; V was cut back by 3 bases and J by 7 bases. CDR3 length equals 12 residues. Germline V gives CDR1 GTSNPN, CDR2 SVGIG (reference sequence). CDR3 region: CAWRTGSYEQYF. DNA for the CDR3: TGTGCCTGGAGGACAGGGAGCTATGAGCAGTACTTC.

In its sample, this clone was seen a few times. The sample has other DNA sequences that encode this CDR3 too. The rearrangement uses TRBV5-6 and TRBJ1-2, with 7 bases matching TRBD1. The V and J ends lost 7 bases and 2 bases, in that order; junction bases with no gene match: 5. Germline CDR1 SGHDT, CDR2 YYEEEE. The CDR3 length is 13 residues. CDR3 DNA sequence: TGTGCCAGCTCCTCGACAGGGAACTATGGCTACACCTTC. Its protein is CASSSTGNYGYTF. Full variable domain (remainder filled in from reference TRBV5-6 and TRBJ1-2): DAGVTQSPTHLIKTRGQQVTLRCSPKSGHDTVSWYQQALGQGPQFIFQYYEEEERQRGNFPDRFSGHQFPNYSSELNVNALLLGDSALYLCASSSTGNYGYTFGSGTRLTVV.

This clone was seen only a few times. The genes are TRBV11-3 and TRBJ2-1, with D uncertain. The CDR3 runs to 17 residues. Germline V gene lookup returns CDR1 SGHNT and CDR2 YENEEA. V was pared by 0 bases and J by 0 bases, with 12 bases between. The CDR3: CASSLDHRSASYNEQFF. CDR3 nucleotides: TGTGCCAGCAGCTTAGATCATAGGAGCGCCTCCTACAATGAGCAGTTCTTC. The variable domain in full, completed from reference TRBV11-3 and TRBJ2-1, reads EAGVVQSPRYKIIEKKQPVAFWCNPISGHNTLYWYLQNLGQGPELLIRYENEEAVDDSQLPKDRFSAERLKGVDSTLKIQPAELGDSAVYLCASSLDHRSASYNEQFFGPGTRLTVL.

A single count supports this clone. This chain uses TRBV29-1 with TRBJ1-2; D is uncertain. CDR3 size: 13 residues. Germline lookup yields CDR1 SQVTM and CDR2 ANQGSEA. Trimming removed 0 bases at V and 4 bases at J, with 9 bases between. The chain's CDR3 is CSVEDQNSYGYTF. The CDR3 DNA reads TGCAGCGTTGAAGATCAAAACTCCTATGGCTACACCTTC. The variable domain in full, completed from reference TRBV29-1 and TRBJ1-2, reads SAVISQKPSRDICQRGTSLTIQCQVDSQVTMMFWYRQQPGQSLTLIATANQGSEATYESGFVIDKFPISRPNLTFSTLTVSNMSPEDSSIYLCSVEDQNSYGYTFGSGTRLTVV.

The chain carries TRBV9 and TRBJ1-4, with 7 bases identical to TRBD1. The length of the CDR3 is 12 residues. J lost 12 bases, V lost 3 bases, and 5 bases had no gene match. Germline CDR1 is SGDLS and CDR2 is YYNGEE. As DNA, the CDR3 is TGTGCCAGCAGCGGTTTTACAGGGGAACTGTTTTTT. Translated, it gives CASSGFTGELFF.

The chain uses TRBV21-1 and TRBJ2-7; TRBD2 was called by the table and not checked on the DNA. TRBV21-1 is a recognized pseudogene. This CDR3 contains 16 residues. The CDR3 DNA follows: TGTGCCAGCAGCCCCCGAGGGGGGGGATTGGTCTACGAGCAGTACTTC. Amino acids: CASSPRGGGLVYEQYF.

The V gene is TRBV30, the J gene TRBJ2-1, with a weak D call TRBD2 (6 bases). CDR3 length: 12 residues. The V gene lost 3 bases and the J gene lost 9 bases, with 12 bases spanning the gap. In germline, CDR1 is GTSNPN, CDR2 SVGIG (reference sequence). CDR3 coding DNA: TGTGCCTGGAGGCGGGGTTCGGGTGAGCAGTTCTTC. Amino acids: CAWRRGSGEQFF.

This clone turned up a few times. The chain has TRBV20-1 and TRBJ2-5; no reliable D call. V was clipped by 5 bases and J by 5 bases, with 6 bases between them. Germline V lookup: CDR1 DFQATT, CDR2 SNEGSKA (reference sequence). This CDR3 spans 10 amino acids. In DNA form, the CDR3 reads TGCAGTGCTTTACTGGAGACCCAGTACTTC. Protein product: CSALLETQYF.